These T cell receptor beta chains were read from a single sample in a study of cytomegalovirus exposure and HLA in healthy donors. TCRdb's copy holds only in-frame clones and misses some; the assay was immunoSEQ multiplex PCR. This table has about 160,000 clones, less than 90% appearing once. The source material was PBMCs. All receptors come from a man between 18 and 29 years old in good health and CMV-seronegative. CDR3s include the opening cysteine and the closing phenylalanine or tryptophan. The D gene is left open where the match is weak. The size field is filled for only some rows; it gives once, few, many or a size class.

CDR3: CASSLFRLAIEQFF
DNA: TGTGCCAGCAGTTTATTTCGACTAGCGATTGAGCAGTTCTTC
D: TRBD2
size: -
V: TRBV28
J: TRBJ2-1

CDR3: CASSSDRKYGYTF
DNA: TGTGCCAGCAGCTCTGACAGGAAATATGGCTACACCTTC
D: -
size: once
V: TRBV7-8
J: TRBJ1-2

CDR3: CASSPDRVTDTQYF
DNA: TGTGCCAGCAGCCCGGACAGGGTCACAGATACGCAGTATTTT
D: TRBD1
size: -
V: TRBV2
J: TRBJ2-3

CDR3: CSVHPGGNSPLHF
DNA: TGCAGCGTCCACCCAGGGGGTAATTCACCCCTCCACTTT
D: TRBD1
size: -
V: TRBV29-1
J: TRBJ1-6

CDR3: CASSAGQDYEQYF
DNA: TGTGCCAGCAGCGCCGGACAGGACTACGAGCAGTACTTC
D: TRBD1
size: -
V: TRBV6-1
J: TRBJ2-7

CDR3: CASSFVPRGGAGNEQFF
DNA: TGTGCCAGCAGCTTTGTCCCTCGGGGGGGGGCGGGGAATGAGCAGTTCTTC
D: TRBD2
size: -
V: TRBV5-5
J: TRBJ2-1

CDR3: CASSLEGSSYEQYF
DNA: TGCGCCAGCAGCTTGGAAGGGAGCTCCTACGAGCAGTACTTC
D: -
size: -
V: TRBV5-1
J: TRBJ2-7

CDR3: CASSPGQLYTGELFF
DNA: TGTGCCAGCAGCCCGGGACAGCTCTACACCGGGGAGCTGTTTTTT
D: TRBD1
size: once
V: TRBV7-3
J: TRBJ2-2

CDR3: CAWNLRGNTEAFF
DNA: TGTGCCTGGAATCTGCGGGGAAACACTGAAGCTTTCTTT
D: -
size: -
V: TRBV30
J: TRBJ1-1

CDR3: CASSTLAGGPGDEQYF
DNA: TGTGCCAGCAGTACCCTAGCGGGGGGGCCCGGGGACGAGCAGTACTTC
D: TRBD2
size: -
V: TRBV27
J: TRBJ2-7

CDR3: CASSRDRGEYNEQFF
DNA: TGTGCCAGCAGTCGAGACAGGGGTGAATACAATGAGCAGTTCTTC
D: TRBD1
size: -
V: TRBV2
J: TRBJ2-1

CDR3: CASSSHGILNTEAFF
DNA: TGTGCCAGCAGCTCCCACGGGATCCTGAACACTGAAGCTTTCTTT
D: -
size: -
V: TRBV11-2
J: TRBJ1-1

CDR3: CASSMRARGTDTQYF
DNA: TGTGCCAGTAGTATGAGGGCGCGCGGCACAGATACGCAGTATTTT
D: -
size: -
V: TRBV19
J: TRBJ2-3

CDR3: CASKGGERQSEQYF
DNA: TGTGCCAGTAAGGGGGGGGAGCGGCAGAGCGAGCAGTACTTC
D: -
size: few
V: TRBV19
J: TRBJ2-7

CDR3: CASSFRTGTNQPQHF
DNA: TGTGCCAGCAGCTTTCGGACAGGAACCAATCAGCCCCAGCATTTT
D: TRBD1
size: few
V: TRBV7-2
J: TRBJ1-5

CDR3: CAIRGQEAGSGELFF
DNA: TGTGCCATCAGGGGACAGGAGGCAGGGTCCGGGGAGCTGTTTTTT
D: TRBD1
size: -
V: TRBV10-3
J: TRBJ2-2

CDR3: CASSFYQGTGANVLTF
DNA: TGTGCCAGCAGCTTCTATCAGGGGACGGGGGCCAACGTCCTGACTTTC
D: -
size: -
V: TRBV5-6
J: TRBJ2-6

CDR3: CASSTSSGTASPYEQYF
DNA: TGTGCCAGTAGTACCTCATCCGGGACAGCGAGCCCCTACGAGCAGTACTTC
D: TRBD1
size: -
V: TRBV19
J: TRBJ2-7

CDR3: CASSVGQGQYQPQHF
DNA: TGTGCCAGCTCCGTAGGACAGGGGCAATATCAGCCCCAGCATTTT
D: TRBD1
size: once
V: TRBV18
J: TRBJ1-5

CDR3: CASSSSGTRGEKLFF
DNA: TGTGCCAGCAGCTCCTCCGGGACACGGGGTGAAAAACTGTTTTTT
D: -
size: -
V: TRBV7-2
J: TRBJ1-4

CDR3: CASSLFAGQGVDGYTF
DNA: TGTGCCAGCAGTTTATTCGCGGGACAGGGGGTGGATGGCTACACCTTC
D: TRBD1
size: -
V: TRBV28
J: TRBJ1-2

CDR3: CASSLRTVQFF
DNA: TGCGCCAGCAGCTTGAGGACAGTGCAGTTCTTC
D: -
size: -
V: TRBV5-1
J: TRBJ2-1

CDR3: CASRQGDRETQYF
DNA: TGTGCCAGCAGGCAAGGGGACAGGGAGACCCAGTACTTC
D: TRBD1
size: -
V: TRBV25-1
J: TRBJ2-5

CDR3: CASSRQPQVEAFF
DNA: TGTGCCAGCAGCCGACAACCGCAGGTTGAAGCTTTCTTT
D: -
size: -
V: TRBV7-2
J: TRBJ1-1

CDR3: CASSPLDEQFF
DNA: TGTGCCAGCAGTCCCCTCGATGAGCAGTTCTTC
D: -
size: -
V: TRBV28
J: TRBJ2-1

CDR3: CASSSLVNRAETEAFF
DNA: TGCGCCAGCAGCTCACTTGTTAACAGGGCGGAAACTGAAGCTTTCTTT
D: -
size: -
V: TRBV5-1
J: TRBJ1-1

CDR3: CASSTTWDRESFIGLNEQYF
DNA: TGTGCCAGCAGTACTACCTGGGACAGGGAATCATTCATTGGTCTAAACGAGCAGTACTTC
D: TRBD1
size: -
V: TRBV28
J: TRBJ2-7

CDR3: CASSLLRGQGISGANVLTF
DNA: TGTGCCAGCAGTTTACTAAGGGGACAGGGTATCTCTGGGGCCAACGTCCTGACTTTC
D: TRBD1
size: -
V: TRBV27
J: TRBJ2-6

CDR3: CATTGTGRNIQYF
DNA: TGTGCCACCACGGGGACAGGGCGGAACATTCAGTACTTC
D: TRBD1
size: -
V: TRBV19
J: TRBJ2-4

CDR3: CASSQDPGGGALPEQYF
DNA: TGCGCCAGCAGCCAAGACCCGGGGGGCGGGGCGCTTCCCGAGCAGTACTTC
D: -
size: -
V: TRBV4-3
J: TRBJ2-7

CDR3: CASSFGGGAGREQFF
DNA: -
D: -
size: few
V: TRBV12-1
J: TRBJ2-1

CDR3: CASSPRKEVGELFF
DNA: TGCGCCAGCAGCCCCCGGAAGGAGGTCGGGGAGCTGTTTTTT
D: -
size: -
V: TRBV5-1
J: TRBJ2-2

CDR3: CASSRAGGPGEQYF
DNA: TGTGCCAGCAGTAGAGCGGGAGGGCCTGGAGAGCAGTACTTC
D: TRBD2
size: -
V: TRBV6-5
J: TRBJ2-7

CDR3: CASSLSQDRGLDTGELFF
DNA: TGTGCCAGCAGCTTATCACAGGACAGGGGGCTGGACACCGGGGAGCTGTTTTTT
D: TRBD1
size: -
V: TRBV7-3
J: TRBJ2-2

CDR3: CASSFGLAGGGNEQFF
DNA: TGTGCCAGCAGCTTCGGACTAGCGGGAGGCGGCAATGAGCAGTTCTTC
D: TRBD2
size: -
V: TRBV7-3
J: TRBJ2-1

CDR3: CASSLAVTTFVLYF
DNA: TGTGCCAGCAGTTTGGCGGTGACTACTTTTGTGCTGTACTTC
D: -
size: -
V: TRBV6-5
J: TRBJ2-7

CDR3: CASSLVGGYTDTQYF
DNA: TGCGCCAGCAGCTTGGTAGGGGGTTACACAGATACGCAGTATTTT
D: -
size: -
V: TRBV5-1
J: TRBJ2-3

CDR3: CASSPGTELFYEQYF
DNA: TGTGCCAGCTCACCTGGGACAGAGCTATTTTACGAGCAGTACTTC
D: TRBD1
size: once
V: TRBV18
J: TRBJ2-7

CDR3: CASNLTGGSTPYEQYF
DNA: TGTGCCAGCAATTTGACAGGGGGCTCCACTCCCTACGAGCAGTACTTC
D: TRBD1
size: -
V: TRBV27
J: TRBJ2-7

CDR3: CASLWAMYGYTF
DNA: TGTGCCAGCCTTTGGGCTATGTATGGCTACACCTTC
D: -
size: -
V: TRBV10-3
J: TRBJ1-2

CDR3: CASSVGLAFPGEAFF
DNA: TGTGCCAGCAGCGTAGGTCTCGCCTTTCCCGGGGAAGCTTTCTTT
D: -
size: -
V: TRBV9
J: TRBJ1-1

CDR3: CASSRSPGLDSPLHF
DNA: TGTGCCAGCAGCCGGAGCCCCGGGTTGGATTCACCCCTCCACTTT
D: -
size: many
V: TRBV6-5
J: TRBJ1-6

CDR3: CASSPRGSGTAISTDTQYF
DNA: TGTGCCAGCAGCCCTAGGGGTTCTGGGACAGCTATCAGCACAGATACGCAGTATTTT
D: TRBD1
size: -
V: TRBV7-9
J: TRBJ2-3

CDR3: CATSAIAGAYNEQFF
DNA: TGTGCCACCAGCGCGATAGCGGGGGCCTACAATGAGCAGTTCTTC
D: TRBD2
size: -
V: TRBV15
J: TRBJ2-1

CDR3: CASSPGGAQYF
DNA: TGTGCCAGCAGCCCGGGGGGGGCCCAGTACTTC
D: TRBD2
size: -
V: TRBV6-5
J: TRBJ2-5

CDR3: CASSWGLARSYNEQFF
DNA: TGTGCCAGCAGCTGGGGACTAGCTCGATCCTACAATGAGCAGTTCTTC
D: TRBD2
size: once
V: TRBV5-6
J: TRBJ2-1

CDR3: CASSQGLSGYTF
DNA: TGCGCCAGCAGCCAAGGACTCTCTGGCTACACCTTC
D: -
size: few
V: TRBV4-3
J: TRBJ1-2

CDR3: CASSYRTGDSPLHF
DNA: TGTGCCAGCAGTTACAGAACAGGCGATTCACCCCTCCACTTT
D: -
size: -
V: TRBV6-5
J: TRBJ1-6

CDR3: CASSRTASGVYNEQFF
DNA: TGTGCCAGCAGCCGGACTGCTAGCGGGGTATACAATGAGCAGTTCTTC
D: TRBD2
size: -
V: TRBV27
J: TRBJ2-1

CDR3: CASSGVAGAQETQYF
DNA: TGTGCCAGCAGCGGTGTAGCGGGAGCACAAGAGACCCAGTACTTC
D: TRBD2
size: -
V: TRBV6-1
J: TRBJ2-5

CDR3: CASSQDPRGGADTQYF
DNA: TGTGCCAGCAGCCAAGATCCGCGGGGGGGCGCAGATACGCAGTATTTT
D: TRBD2
size: -
V: TRBV4-2
J: TRBJ2-3

CDR3: CASSFSGTSGETQYF
DNA: TGTGCCAGCAGCTTCTCCGGGACTAGCGGAGAGACCCAGTACTTC
D: TRBD2
size: -
V: TRBV5-4
J: TRBJ2-5

CDR3: CPPGQGISEQFF
DNA: TGTCCGCCGGGACAGGGGATCTCCGAGCAGTTCTTC
D: TRBD1
size: -
V: TRBV11-1
J: TRBJ2-1

CDR3: CASSLQGVYGYTF
DNA: TGTGCCAGCAGTTTACAAGGGGTCTATGGCTACACCTTC
D: -
size: -
V: TRBV28
J: TRBJ1-2

CDR3: CASSRDSESPLHF
DNA: TGTGCCAGCAGTAGGGACTCAGAGTCACCCCTCCACTTT
D: -
size: once
V: TRBV27
J: TRBJ1-6